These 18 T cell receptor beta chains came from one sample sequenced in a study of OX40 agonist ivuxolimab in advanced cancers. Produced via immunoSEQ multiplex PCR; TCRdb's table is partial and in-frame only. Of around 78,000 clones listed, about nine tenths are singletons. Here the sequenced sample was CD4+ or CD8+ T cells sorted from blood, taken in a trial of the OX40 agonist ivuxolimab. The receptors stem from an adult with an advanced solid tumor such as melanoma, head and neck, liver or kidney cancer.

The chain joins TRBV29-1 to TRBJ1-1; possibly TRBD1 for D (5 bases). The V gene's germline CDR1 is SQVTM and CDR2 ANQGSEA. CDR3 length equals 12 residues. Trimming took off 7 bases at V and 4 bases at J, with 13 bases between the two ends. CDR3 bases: TGCAGCGGGAGCCAGAGGGGCACTGAAGCTTTCTTT. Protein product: CSGSQRGTEAFF.

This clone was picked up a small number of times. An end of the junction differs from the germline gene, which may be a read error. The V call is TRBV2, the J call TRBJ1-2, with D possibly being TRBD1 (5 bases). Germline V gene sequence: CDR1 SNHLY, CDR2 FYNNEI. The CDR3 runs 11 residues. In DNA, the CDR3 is TGTGCCAGCGGTGAAGGGGCTGGCTACACCTTC. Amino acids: CASGEGAGYTF.

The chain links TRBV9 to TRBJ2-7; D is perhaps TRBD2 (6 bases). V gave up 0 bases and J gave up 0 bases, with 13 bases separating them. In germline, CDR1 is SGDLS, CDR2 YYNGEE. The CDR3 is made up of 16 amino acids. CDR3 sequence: CASSVGWGVSSYEQYF. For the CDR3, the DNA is TGTGCCAGCAGCGTAGGTTGGGGGGTCAGCTCCTACGAGCAGTACTTC.

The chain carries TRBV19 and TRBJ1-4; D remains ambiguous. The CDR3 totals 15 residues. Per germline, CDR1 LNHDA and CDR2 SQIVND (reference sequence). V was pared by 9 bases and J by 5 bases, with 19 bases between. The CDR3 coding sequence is TGTGCCAGCGCGAAAGACCTCCCGGGGAATGAAAAACTGTTTTTT. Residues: CASAKDLPGNEKLFF.

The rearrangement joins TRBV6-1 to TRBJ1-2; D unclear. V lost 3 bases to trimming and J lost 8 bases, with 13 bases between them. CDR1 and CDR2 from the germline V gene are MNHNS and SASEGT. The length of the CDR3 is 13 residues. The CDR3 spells CASSDVQGSGYTF. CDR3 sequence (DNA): TGTGCCAGCAGTGATGTTCAAGGGAGCGGCTACACCTTC.

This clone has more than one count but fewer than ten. This chain's CDR3 is CASSGGGQASSYEQYF. The CDR3 DNA is TGTGCCAGCAGCGGCGGCGGTCAGGCATCGTCCTACGAGCAGTACTTC. The rearrangement uses TRBV5-4 and TRBJ2-7; D is unclear. This CDR3 contains 16 residues. The germline V gene has CDR1 SGHNT and CDR2 YYREEE (reference sequence). Trimming removed 4 bases at V and 1 base at J, with 18 bases between.

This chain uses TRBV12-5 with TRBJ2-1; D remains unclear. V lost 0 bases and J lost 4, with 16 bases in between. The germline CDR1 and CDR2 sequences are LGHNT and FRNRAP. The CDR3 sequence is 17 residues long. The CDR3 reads CASGLVIDWKLYNEQFF. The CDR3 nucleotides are TGTGCTAGTGGTTTGGTAATTGACTGGAAGTTATACAATGAGCAGTTCTTC.

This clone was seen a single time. The CDR3 DNA follows: TGTGCCAGCAGCGTAGAAGGGACAGGGGGCCGCGAGCAGTACTTC. Residues: CASSVEGTGGREQYF. The chain combines TRBV9 with TRBJ2-7, with TRBD1 identical over 12 bases. Trimming at V came to 0 bases and at J to 6 bases, leaving 4 bases not matched to a gene. Per germline, CDR1 SGDLS and CDR2 YYNGEE. The CDR3 has 15 residues.

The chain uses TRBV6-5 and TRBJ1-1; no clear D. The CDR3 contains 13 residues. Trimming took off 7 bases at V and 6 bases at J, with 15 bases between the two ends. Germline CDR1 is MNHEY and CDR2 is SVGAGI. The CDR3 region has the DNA TGTGCCAGCAATACCCGGGGTGTCGCTGAAGCTTTCTTT. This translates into CASNTRGVAEAFF.

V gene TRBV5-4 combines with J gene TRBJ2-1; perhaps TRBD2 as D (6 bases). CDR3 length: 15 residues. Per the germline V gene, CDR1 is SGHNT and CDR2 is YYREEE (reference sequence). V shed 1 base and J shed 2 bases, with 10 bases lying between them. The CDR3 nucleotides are TGTGCCAGCAGCTTGCCGGGACTGGCCTACAATGAGCAGTTCTTC. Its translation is CASSLPGLAYNEQFF.

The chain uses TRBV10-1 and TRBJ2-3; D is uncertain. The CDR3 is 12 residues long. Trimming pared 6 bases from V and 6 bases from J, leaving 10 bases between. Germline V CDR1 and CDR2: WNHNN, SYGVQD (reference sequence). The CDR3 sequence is CASRGQGDTQYF. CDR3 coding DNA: TGCGCCAGCAGAGGCCAAGGGGATACGCAGTATTTT.

DNA for the CDR3: TGCGCCAGCAGCCAAGATTTTTACGGAGGCTCCTACAATGAGCAGTTCTTC. This gives the protein CASSQDFYGGSYNEQFF. This sequence joins TRBV4-1 and TRBJ2-1, with D possibly TRBD2 on 5 matching bases. Trimming took 0 bases from V and 0 from J, leaving 12 bases between them. Germline lookup yields CDR1 MGHRA and CDR2 YSYEKL. CDR3 size: 17 residues.

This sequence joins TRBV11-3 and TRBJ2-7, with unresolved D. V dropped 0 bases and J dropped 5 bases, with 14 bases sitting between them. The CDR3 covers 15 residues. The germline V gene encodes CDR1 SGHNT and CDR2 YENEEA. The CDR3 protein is CASSLEADPSDEQYF. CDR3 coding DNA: TGTGCCAGCAGCTTAGAGGCAGACCCTTCTGACGAGCAGTACTTC.

CDR3 sequence (DNA): TGTGCCAGTAGTATGACCACTCTTAGCTCCTACGAGCAGTACTTC. Its translation is CASSMTTLSSYEQYF. V is TRBV19 and J is TRBJ2-7; D gene unclear. V shed 3 bases and J shed 0 bases, with 12 bases lying between them. Germline loops: CDR1 LNHDA, CDR2 SQIVND (reference sequence). The CDR3 totals 15 residues.

The CDR3 reads CASSQTLPDEPLGNEQFF. CDR3 DNA: TGTGCCAGCAGTCAGACACTACCCGACGAGCCCCTCGGCAATGAGCAGTTCTTC. The rearrangement links TRBV2 to TRBJ2-1; D gene ambiguous. Germline V gene sequence: CDR1 SNHLY, CDR2 FYNNEI. Trimming removed 5 bases at V and 6 bases at J, with 26 bases between. The CDR3 is made up of 18 amino acids.

The CDR3 DNA sequence: TGTGCCAGCTCGCCTCAAGTCCGTGAAGATACGCAGTATTTT. Translation: CASSPQVREDTQYF. The chain is built from TRBV18 and TRBJ2-3; D call uncertain. From germline, CDR1 is KGHSH and CDR2 LQKENI. Deletions cut 6 bases from V and 5 bases from J, with 15 bases between. The CDR3 consists of 14 residues.

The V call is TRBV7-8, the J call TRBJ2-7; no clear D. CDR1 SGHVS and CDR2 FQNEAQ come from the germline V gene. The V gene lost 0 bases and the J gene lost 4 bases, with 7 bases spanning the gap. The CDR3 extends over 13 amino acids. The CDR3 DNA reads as TGTGCCAGCAGCTTAGCGGTCTATTACGAGCAGTACTTC. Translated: CASSLAVYYEQYF. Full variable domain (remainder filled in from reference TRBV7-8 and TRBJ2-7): GAGVSQSPRYKVAKRGQDVALRCDPISGHVSLFWYQQALGQGPEFLTYFQNEAQLDKSGLPSDRFFAERPEGSVSTLKIQRTQQEDSAVYLCASSLAVYYEQYFGPGTRLTVT.

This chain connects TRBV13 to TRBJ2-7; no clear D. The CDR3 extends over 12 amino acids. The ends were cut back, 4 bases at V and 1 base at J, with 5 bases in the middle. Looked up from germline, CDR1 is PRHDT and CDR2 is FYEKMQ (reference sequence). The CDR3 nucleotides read TGTGCCAGCAGCTACTATTCCTACGAGCAGTACTTC. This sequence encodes CASSYYSYEQYF. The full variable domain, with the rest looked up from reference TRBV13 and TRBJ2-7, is AAGVIQSPRHLIKEKRETATLKCYPIPRHDTVYWYQQGPGQDPQFLISFYEKMQSDKGSIPDRFSAQQFSDYHSELNMSSLELGDSALYFCASSYYSYEQYFGPGTRLTVT.